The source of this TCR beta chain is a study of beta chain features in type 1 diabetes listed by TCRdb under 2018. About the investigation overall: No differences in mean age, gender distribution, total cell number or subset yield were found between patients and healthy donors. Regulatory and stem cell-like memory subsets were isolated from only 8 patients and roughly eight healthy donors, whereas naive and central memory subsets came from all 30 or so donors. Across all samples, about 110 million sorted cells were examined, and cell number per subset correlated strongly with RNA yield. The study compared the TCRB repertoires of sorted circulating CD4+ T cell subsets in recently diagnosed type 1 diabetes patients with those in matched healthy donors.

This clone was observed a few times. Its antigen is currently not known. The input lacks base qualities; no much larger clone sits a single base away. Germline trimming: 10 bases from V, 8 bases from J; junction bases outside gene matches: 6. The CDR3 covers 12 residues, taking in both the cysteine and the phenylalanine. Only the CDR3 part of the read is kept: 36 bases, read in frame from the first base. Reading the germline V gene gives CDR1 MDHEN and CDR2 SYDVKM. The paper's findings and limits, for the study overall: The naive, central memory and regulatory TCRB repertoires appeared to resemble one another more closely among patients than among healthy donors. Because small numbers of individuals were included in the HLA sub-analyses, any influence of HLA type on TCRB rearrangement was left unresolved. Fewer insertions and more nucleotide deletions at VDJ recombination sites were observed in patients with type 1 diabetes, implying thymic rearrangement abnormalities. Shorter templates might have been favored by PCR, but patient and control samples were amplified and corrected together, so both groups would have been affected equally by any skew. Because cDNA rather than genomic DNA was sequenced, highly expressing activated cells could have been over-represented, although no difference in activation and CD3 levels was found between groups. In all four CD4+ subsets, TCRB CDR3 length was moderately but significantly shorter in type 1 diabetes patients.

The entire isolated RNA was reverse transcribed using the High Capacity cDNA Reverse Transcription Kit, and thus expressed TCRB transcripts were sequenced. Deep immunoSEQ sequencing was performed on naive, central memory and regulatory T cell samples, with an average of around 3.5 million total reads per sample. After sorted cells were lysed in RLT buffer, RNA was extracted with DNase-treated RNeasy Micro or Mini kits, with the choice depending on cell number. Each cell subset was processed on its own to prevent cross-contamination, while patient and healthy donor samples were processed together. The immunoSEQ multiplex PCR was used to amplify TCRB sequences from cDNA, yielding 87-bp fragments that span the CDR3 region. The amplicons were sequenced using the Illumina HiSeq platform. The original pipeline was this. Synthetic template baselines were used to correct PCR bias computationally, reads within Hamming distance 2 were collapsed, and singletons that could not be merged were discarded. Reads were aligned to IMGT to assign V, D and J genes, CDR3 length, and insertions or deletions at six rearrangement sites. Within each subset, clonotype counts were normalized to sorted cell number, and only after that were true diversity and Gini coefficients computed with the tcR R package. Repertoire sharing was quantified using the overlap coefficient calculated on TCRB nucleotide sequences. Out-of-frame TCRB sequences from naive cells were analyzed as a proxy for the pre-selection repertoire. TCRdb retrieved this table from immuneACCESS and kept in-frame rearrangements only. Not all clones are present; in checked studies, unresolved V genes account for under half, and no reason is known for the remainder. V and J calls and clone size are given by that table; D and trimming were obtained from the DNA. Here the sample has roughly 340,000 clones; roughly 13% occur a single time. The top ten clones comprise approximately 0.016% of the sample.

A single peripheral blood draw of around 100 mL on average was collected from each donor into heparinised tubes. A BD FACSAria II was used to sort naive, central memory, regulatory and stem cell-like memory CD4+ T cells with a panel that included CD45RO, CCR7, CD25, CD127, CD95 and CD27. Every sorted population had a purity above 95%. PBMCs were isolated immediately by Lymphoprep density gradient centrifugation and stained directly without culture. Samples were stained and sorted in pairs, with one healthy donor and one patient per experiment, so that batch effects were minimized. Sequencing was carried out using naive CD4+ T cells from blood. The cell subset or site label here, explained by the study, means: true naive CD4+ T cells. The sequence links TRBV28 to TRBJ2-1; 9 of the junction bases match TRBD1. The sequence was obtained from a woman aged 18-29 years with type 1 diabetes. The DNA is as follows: TGTGCCACCAGGACAGGGGTGGATGAGCAGTTCTTC. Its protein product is CATRTGVDEQFF.